Following are 6 T cell receptor beta chains from one sample sequenced in a study of graft-versus-host responses after intestinal transplantation. Method: immunoSEQ multiplex PCR; TCRdb's copy keeps in-frame clones and lacks some. The sample lists some 48,000 clones; approximately 84% were seen once. Which antigens these TCRs recognize remains unknown. The sample was unstimulated CD4+ T cells sorted from spleen or lymph node cells, taken before transplant. The receptors were gathered from a human donor who was the organ donor for an intestinal transplant.

The chain carries TRBV7-6 and TRBJ2-3; D not resolved. The ends were cut back, 6 bases at V and 1 base at J, with 11 bases in the middle. Germline CDR1 and CDR2: SGHVS and FNYEAQ. The CDR3 is 14 amino acids. The CDR3 DNA reads TGTGCCAGCAGTAGCCAGACGGGCACAGATACGCAGTATTTT. Translated: CASSSQTGTDTQYF.

The J gene is TRBJ2-3, the V gene TRBV5-1; 12 bases are a match to TRBD1. Germline V CDR1 and CDR2: SGHRS, YFSETQ. Trimming took 3 bases from V and 4 from J; bases not matched to a gene: 0. The CDR3 consists of 14 residues. CDR3 nucleotides: TGCGCCAGCAGCTGGGACAGGGGGCCAGATACGCAGTATTTT. It codes for CASSWDRGPDTQYF.

The chain links TRBV6-1 to TRBJ1-2; no reliable D call. Germline CDR1 reads MNHNS; CDR2 reads SASEGT. The CDR3 spans 12 residues. Trimming pared 6 bases from V and 0 bases from J, leaving 5 bases between. The DNA for the CDR3 is TGTGCCAGCAGCACGTCTAACTATGGCTACACCTTC. Its translation: CASSTSNYGYTF.

This chain joins TRBV7-6 and TRBJ1-4, with TRBD1 matching 7 bases. In germline, CDR1 is SGHVS, CDR2 FNYEAQ. CDR3 length: 14 amino acids. V lost 5 bases to trimming and J lost 10 bases; unmatched junction nucleotides: 10. The CDR3 sequence is CASSPTTGAGKLFF. As DNA, the CDR3 is TGTGCCAGCAGCCCAACTACAGGGGCTGGAAAACTGTTTTTT.

This clone has only one observation. The rearrangement uses TRBV25-1 and TRBJ1-1; TRBD1 matches 11 bases. Germline V gives CDR1 MGHDK, CDR2 SYGVNS. Trimming removed 6 bases from V and 7 bases from J; junction bases left unmatched: 1. The CDR3 extends over 12 amino acids. CDR3 sequence: CASRDRGLEAFF. CDR3 nucleotides: TGTGCCAGCAGGGACAGGGGGCTTGAAGCTTTCTTT.

The gene calls are TRBV10-2 and TRBJ2-7; D possibly uses TRBD1 or TRBD2 (5 bases each). The V end lost 5 bases, the J end lost 3 bases, and 11 bases lay between the germline ends. The CDR3 loop spans 13 amino acids. The germline V gene encodes CDR1 WSHSY and CDR2 SAAADI. This CDR3 reads CASSTGRIYEQYF. DNA for the CDR3: TGCGCCAGCAGTACGGGACGAATCTACGAGCAGTACTTC.